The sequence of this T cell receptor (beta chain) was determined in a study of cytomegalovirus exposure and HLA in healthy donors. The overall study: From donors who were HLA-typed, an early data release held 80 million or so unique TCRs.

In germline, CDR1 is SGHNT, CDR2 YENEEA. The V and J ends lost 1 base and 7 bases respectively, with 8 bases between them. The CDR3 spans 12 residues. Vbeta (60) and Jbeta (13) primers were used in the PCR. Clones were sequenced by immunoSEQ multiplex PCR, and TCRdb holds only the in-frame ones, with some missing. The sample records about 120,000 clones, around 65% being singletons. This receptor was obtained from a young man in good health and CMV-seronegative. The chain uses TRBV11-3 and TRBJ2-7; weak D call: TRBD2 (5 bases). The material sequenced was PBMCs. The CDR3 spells CASSLGPGEQYF. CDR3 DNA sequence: TGTGCCAGCAGCTTAGGACCGGGGGAGCAGTACTTC.